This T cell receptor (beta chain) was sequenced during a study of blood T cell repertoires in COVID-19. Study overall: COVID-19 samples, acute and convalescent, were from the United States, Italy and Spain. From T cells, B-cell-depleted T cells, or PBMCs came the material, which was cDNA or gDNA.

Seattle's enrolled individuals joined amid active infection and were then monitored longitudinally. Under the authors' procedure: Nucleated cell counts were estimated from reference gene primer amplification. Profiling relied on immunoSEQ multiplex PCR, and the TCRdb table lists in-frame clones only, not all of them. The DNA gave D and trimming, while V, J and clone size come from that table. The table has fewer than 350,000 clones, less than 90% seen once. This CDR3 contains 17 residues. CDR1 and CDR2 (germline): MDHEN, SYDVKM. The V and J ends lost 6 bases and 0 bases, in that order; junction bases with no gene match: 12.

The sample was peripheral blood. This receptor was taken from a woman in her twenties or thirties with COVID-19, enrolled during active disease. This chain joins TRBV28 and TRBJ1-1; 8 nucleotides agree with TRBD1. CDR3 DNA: TGTGCCAGCAGCCCCGGACAGGGTTGGGGGATGAACACTGAAGCTTTCTTT. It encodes CASSPGQGWGMNTEAFF.